This section outlines one TCR beta chain sequence together with its context. Its antigen is currently unknown. It was 8 to 10 milliliters of peripheral blood that were drawn from each donor. This record comes from a study of blood T cells in healthy people across ages. Findings and caveats of the study: TCR beta diversity, measured per million T cells, fell in a roughly linear way with age. Estimates based on one million T cells were treated as lower bounds.

With a J-beta primer mix and a sample-barcoded 5' primer, a second PCR ran about 7 to 11 cycles. TCRdb reanalysed the 5' RACE reads using MiXCR and keeps one entry per CDR3 protein. The sample lists about 2 million distinct CDR3 sequences; 49% were seen once. Germline values: CDR1 SGHRS, CDR2 YFSETQ. This CDR3 spans 16 amino acids. With 5 bases clipped from V and 3 bases from J, the junction kept 10 bases outside the gene matches. This clonotype was obtained from a woman aged 35 to 49 in good health. The chain links TRBV5-1 to TRBJ2-3; 9 bases line up with TRBD1. The sample consisted of blood. The CDR3 DNA sequence: TGCGCCAGCAGACCGACACAGGGGGCAGTGACAGATACGCAGTATTTT. As protein: CASRPTQGAVTDTQYF.